This T cell receptor (beta chain) was found in a study of shared clonotypes between healthy human individuals. The sample holds a few counts of this clone. Deep-level assay runs were performed. The method was immunoSEQ multiplex PCR; TCRdb's version includes in-frame clones alone and lacks a portion of them. The sample lists hundreds of thousands of clones; around 73% were seen once. CDR1 is SGHTA, CDR2 FQGNSA, per germline. Trimming removed 2 bases from V and 6 bases from J, with 13 bases in between. This CDR3 has 15 amino acids. The receptor comes from a young woman in good health. The sequencing sample was made of memory CD4+ T cells sorted from blood. Subset specified: CD45RA-negative fraction. The V and J genes are TRBV7-2 and TRBJ1-4; D unclear. The CDR3: CASSLYRGIDEKLFF. In nucleotides, the CDR3 is TGTGCCAGCAGCTTATATCGGGGTATTGATGAAAAACTGTTTTTT.